This TCR beta chain was sequenced during a study of early T cells in non-severe SARS-CoV-2 infection. Study summary: Sequencing input comprised bulk RNA from unsorted whole blood; chain pairing was not available. Findings of the study overall: The VDJdb matching leaned toward anti-spike CD8 responses and overlooked private and CD4 specificities.

Individual cDNA molecules were tagged with unique molecular identifiers. A single record per CDR3 protein comes from TCRdb applying MiXCR to the 5' RACE reads. Of nearly 45,000 distinct CDR3 sequences listed, roughly 12% are singletons. The V segment lost 5 bases and the J segment 4 bases; nucleotides outside the gene matches: 9. Per germline, CDR1 SGHVS and CDR2 FNYEAQ. The CDR3 totals 16 residues. This clonotype was counted at least ten times. Its antigen is unidentified. This TCR derives from an adult who was a healthcare worker with PCR-confirmed SARS-CoV-2 infection or an uninfected control (not recorded which). This chain links TRBV7-6 with TRBJ2-2; 8 bases match TRBD2. The material sequenced was whole blood. The CDR3 DNA reads TGTGCCAGCAGCCTCACGGGAGGGCCGGGCACCGGGGAGCTGTTTTTT. It specifies CASSLTGGPGTGELFF.